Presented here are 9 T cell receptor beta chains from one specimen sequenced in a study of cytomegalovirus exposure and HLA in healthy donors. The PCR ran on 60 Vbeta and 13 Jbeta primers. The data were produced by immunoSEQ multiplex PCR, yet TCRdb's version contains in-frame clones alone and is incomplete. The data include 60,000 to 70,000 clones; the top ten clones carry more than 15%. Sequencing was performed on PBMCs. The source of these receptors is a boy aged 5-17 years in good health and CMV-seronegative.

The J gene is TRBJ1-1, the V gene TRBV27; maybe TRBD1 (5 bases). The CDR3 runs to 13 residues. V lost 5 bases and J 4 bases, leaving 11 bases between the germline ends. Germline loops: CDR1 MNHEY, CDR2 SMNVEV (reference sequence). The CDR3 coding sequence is TGTGCCAGCAGTGTGACAGAGTCCACTGAAGCTTTCTTT. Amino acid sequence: CASSVTESTEAFF.

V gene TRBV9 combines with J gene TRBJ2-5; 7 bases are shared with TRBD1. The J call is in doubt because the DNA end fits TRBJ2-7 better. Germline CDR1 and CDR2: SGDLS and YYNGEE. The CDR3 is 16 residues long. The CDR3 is CASSVAVGDSQGEQYF. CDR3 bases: TGTGCCAGCAGCGTAGCTGTTGGGGACAGCCAAGGCGAGCAGTACTTC.

CDR3 DNA sequence: TGCGCCAGCAGCCCCCAGACAGGGTCTGGAAACACCATATATTTT. Protein: CASSPQTGSGNTIYF. The rearrangement links TRBV4-3 to TRBJ1-3, with TRBD1 matching 7 bases. V gave up 4 bases and J gave up 1 base; unmatched junction bases: 4. The CDR3 is 15 residues long. CDR1 and CDR2 from the germline V gene are LGHNA and YSLEER.

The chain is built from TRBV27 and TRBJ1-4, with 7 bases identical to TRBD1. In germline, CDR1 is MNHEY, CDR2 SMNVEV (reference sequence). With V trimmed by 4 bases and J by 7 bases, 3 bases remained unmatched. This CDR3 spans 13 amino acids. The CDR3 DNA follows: TGTGCCAGCAGTTCCAGGGGGACTGAAAAACTGTTTTTT. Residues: CASSSRGTEKLFF.

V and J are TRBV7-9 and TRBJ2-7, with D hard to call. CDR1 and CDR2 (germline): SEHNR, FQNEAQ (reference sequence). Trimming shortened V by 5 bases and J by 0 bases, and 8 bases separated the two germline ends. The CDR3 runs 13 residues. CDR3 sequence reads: CASSPRISYEQYF. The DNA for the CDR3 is TGTGCCAGCAGCCCCAGGATCTCCTACGAGCAGTACTTC.

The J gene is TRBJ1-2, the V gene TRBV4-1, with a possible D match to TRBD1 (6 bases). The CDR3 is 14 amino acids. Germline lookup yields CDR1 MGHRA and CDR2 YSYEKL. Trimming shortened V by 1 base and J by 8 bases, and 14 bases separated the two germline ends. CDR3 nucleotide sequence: TGCGCCAGCAGCCAAGCAGGGGTTTCGGTCGGCTACACCTTC. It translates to CASSQAGVSVGYTF.

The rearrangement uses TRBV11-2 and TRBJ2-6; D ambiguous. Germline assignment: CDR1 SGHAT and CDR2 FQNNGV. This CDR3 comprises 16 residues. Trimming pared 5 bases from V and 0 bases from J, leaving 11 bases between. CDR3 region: CASSAYSLSGANVLTF. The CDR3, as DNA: TGTGCCAGCAGCGCATACAGCCTCTCTGGGGCCAACGTCCTGACTTTC. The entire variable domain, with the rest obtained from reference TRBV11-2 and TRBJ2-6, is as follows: EAGVAQSPRYKIIEKRQSVAFWCNPISGHATLYWYQQILGQGPKLLIQFQNNGVVDDSQLPKDRFSAERLKGVDSTLKIQPAKLEDSAVYLCASSAYSLSGANVLTFGAGSRLTVL.

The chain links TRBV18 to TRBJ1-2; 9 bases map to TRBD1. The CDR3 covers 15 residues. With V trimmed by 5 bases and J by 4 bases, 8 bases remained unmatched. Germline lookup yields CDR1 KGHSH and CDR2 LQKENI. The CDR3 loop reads CASSTTGGAGYGYTF. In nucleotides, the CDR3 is TGTGCCAGCTCAACCACAGGGGGCGCGGGCTATGGCTACACCTTC.

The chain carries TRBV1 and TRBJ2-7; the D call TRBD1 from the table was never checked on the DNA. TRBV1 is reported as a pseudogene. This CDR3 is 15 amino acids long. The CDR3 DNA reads TGCACCAGCAGCCAAGATCAGAAAGGGGTTTACGAGCAGTACTTC. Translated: CTSSQDQKGVYEQYF.